A selection of T cell receptor beta chains follows, all from one sample in a study of T cells in Graves' hyperthyroidism and ophthalmopathy. TCRdb itself ran the multiplex PCR reads through MiXCR, one entry per CDR3 protein. The sample yields hundreds of thousands of distinct CDR3 sequences, roughly a sixth seen once. The sample consisted of blood. The receptors shown here come from a woman in her thirties or forties with Graves' ophthalmopathy. CDR3s include the opening cysteine and the closing phenylalanine or tryptophan. A D gene is named only where the DNA matches it firmly. Rows give clone size only sometimes, using once, few, many, or a class for an expanded clone.

>TRBD2|TRBJ2-1|many|TRBV3-1
CASSQGGSGSYEQFF
TGTGCCAGCAGCCAAGGAGGTAGCGGGAGTTATGAGCAGTTCTTC
>-|TRBJ1-4|-|TRBV6-4
CASSRIRGGKLFF
TGTGCCAGCAGCCGCATCCGGGGGGGTAAACTGTTTTTT
>TRBD1|TRBJ2-5|few|TRBV5-4
CASSLDRGQRETQYF
TGTGCCAGCAGCTTGGACAGGGGGCAGCGGGAGACCCAGTACTTC
>TRBD1|TRBJ1-1|many|TRBV2
CASISDRATEAFF
TGTGCCAGCATATCGGACAGGGCGACTGAAGCTTTCTTT
>-|TRBJ1-1|many|TRBV2
CASSKGGVGNTEAFF
TGTGCCAGCAGCAAAGGAGGGGTCGGCAACACTGAAGCTTTCTTT
>TRBD1|TRBJ1-3|many|TRBV2
CASSEQGAGNTIYF
TGTGCCAGCAGCGAACAGGGGGCAGGAAACACCATATATTTT
>TRBD2|TRBJ2-1|few|TRBV27
CASSQAGTSGYNEQFF
TGTGCCAGCAGTCAGGCCGGGACTAGCGGATACAATGAGCAGTTCTTC
>-|TRBJ1-1|few|TRBV6-1
CATGLTLGPTEAFF
TGTGCCACAGGCCTGACGTTGGGGCCCACTGAAGCTTTCTTT
>TRBD2|TRBJ2-1|many|TRBV11-2
CASSSTSGSGGNEQFF
TGTGCCAGCAGCTCCACTAGCGGGAGTGGTGGCAATGAGCAGTTCTTC
>-|TRBJ2-3|many|TRBV28
CASSRGGPDTQYF
TGTGCCAGCAGCCGGGGAGGACCAGATACGCAGTATTTT
>TRBD2|TRBJ2-7|-|TRBV4-1
CASSRSGGGTSYEQYF
TGCGCCAGCAGCCGGTCAGGCGGGGGGACCTCCTACGAGCAGTACTTC
>TRBD2|TRBJ2-5|many|TRBV7-3
CASSKERGGQETQYF
TGTGCCAGCAGCAAAGAGCGGGGGGGGCAAGAGACCCAGTACTTC
>-|TRBJ1-1|-|TRBV20-1
CSAPWIFSGNTEAFF
TGCAGTGCCCCCTGGATCTTTAGCGGGAACACTGAAGCTTTCTTT
>-|TRBJ2-2|-|TRBV6-1
CASSSTSNTGELFF
TGTGCCAGCAGTTCTACTTCGAACACCGGGGAGCTGTTTTTT
>TRBD2|TRBJ2-7|many|TRBV3-1
CASSLMTSGNYEQYF
TGTGCCAGCAGCCTCATGACTAGCGGGAACTACGAGCAGTACTTC
>TRBD2|TRBJ2-3|few|TRBV4-2
CASSQDPGLAKDTQYF
TGTGCCAGCAGCCAAGATCCGGGACTAGCAAAGGATACGCAGTATTTT
>-|TRBJ1-1|many|TRBV5-1
CASSLVAGDRTEAFF
TGCGCCAGCAGCTTGGTAGCAGGGGACCGCACTGAAGCTTTCTTT
>-|TRBJ2-4|few|TRBV12-3/TRBV12-4
CASSPPLASGKDIQYF
TGTGCCAGCAGTCCACCACTAGCCTCGGGCAAAGACATTCAGTACTTC
>TRBD2|TRBJ2-3|-|TRBV3-1
CASTSSGRTQYF
TGTGCCAGCACATCTAGCGGGAGGACGCAGTATTTT
>-|TRBJ2-1|few|TRBV4-2
CASSQGQLVNEQFF
TGTGCCAGCAGCCAAGGACAACTAGTGAATGAGCAGTTCTTC
>-|TRBJ1-1|many|TRBV6-1
CASRSNTNTEAFF
TGTGCCAGCAGATCGAACACGAACACTGAAGCTTTCTTT
>-|TRBJ2-2|many|TRBV5-1
CASSLAGGGELFF
TGCGCCAGCAGCTTGGCCGGTGGCGGGGAGCTGTTTTTT
>TRBD2|TRBJ2-7|few|TRBV7-9
CASSLYRGLAASYEQYF
TGTGCCAGCAGCTTATACCGAGGACTAGCGGCCTCCTACGAGCAGTACTTC
>-|TRBJ1-1|many|TRBV3-1
CASSQGGSRTEAFF
TGTGCCAGCAGCCAAGGGGGAAGTAGGACTGAAGCTTTCTTT
>TRBD1|TRBJ1-1|few|TRBV10-3
CAISRGTAVMMNTEAFF
TGTGCCATCAGTAGAGGGACAGCGGTGATGATGAACACTGAAGCTTTCTTT
>-|TRBJ2-7|-|TRBV5-1
CASSLDVSWEQYF
TGCGCCAGCAGCTTGGATGTTAGCTGGGAGCAGTACTTC
>-|TRBJ2-7|few|TRBV5-8
CASSFINQQYF
TGTGCCAGCAGCTTCATAAACCAGCAGTACTTC
>-|TRBJ2-2|-|TRBV7-2
CASSQRGGAGAGELFF
TGTGCCAGCAGCCAAAGAGGGGGGGCCGGTGCCGGGGAGCTGTTTTTT
>-|TRBJ1-1|-|TRBV14
CASSQARSRPHAEAFF
TGTGCCAGCAGCCAAGCCCGGAGCAGGCCCCACGCTGAAGCTTTCTTT
>-|TRBJ2-1|few|TRBV29-1
CSVEGDRGLYNEQFF
TGCAGCGTTGAAGGGGACCGAGGCCTTTACAATGAGCAGTTCTTC